Shown below are 25 T cell receptor beta chains from a single sample sequenced in a study of human T cells and chemical hapten exposure. The time point denotes: pre-sensitization, week 0. The treatment here: therapeutic diphenylcyclopropenone sensitization with weekly scalp DPC. TCRdb re-derived calls from the RACE reads in MiXCR, one entry per CDR3 protein. Found here are 57,000 or so distinct CDR3 sequences, 11% of them singletons; the top ten hold approximately 4.2%. The sequences come from whole blood, collected in connection with sensitization to the hapten diphenylcyclopropenone (DPC). These receptors came from a woman between 40 and 55 years old with alopecia areata. Some clones in this sample may be carry-over from other donors' samples.

This clonotype was observed many times. This chain links TRBV7-9 with TRBJ1-1, with D maybe TRBD1 (5 bases). Trimming removed 2 bases from V and 11 bases from J, with 12 bases in between. The CDR3 runs to 12 residues. CDR1 and CDR2 from the germline V gene are SEHNR and FQNEAQ (reference sequence). The CDR3 sequence: CASSLNLQEAFF. The CDR3 coding sequence is TGTGCCAGCAGCTTAAACCTACAGGAGGCTTTCTTT.

This chain joins TRBV6-5 and TRBJ2-7, with a possible D match to TRBD2 (5 bases). In germline, CDR1 is MNHEY, CDR2 SVGAGI. The V and J ends lost 6 bases and 2 bases respectively, with 11 bases between them. This CDR3 has 13 amino acids. The CDR3 here is CASSGKMTYEQYF. As DNA, the CDR3 is TGTGCCAGCAGCGGGAAGATGACCTACGAGCAGTACTTC.

This clonotype was detected a few times. Here the CDR3 DNA reads TGCGCCAGCAGCTTGGCCGGGAAAGCGGGGCACAATGAGCAGTTCTTC. Amino acids: CASSLAGKAGHNEQFF. The rearrangement joins TRBV5-1 to TRBJ2-1; TRBD2 matches 7 bases. The CDR3 runs 16 residues. CDR1 is SGHRS and CDR2 is YFSETQ in the germline V gene. V trimming: 0 bases; J trimming: 5 bases; junction bases outside the gene matches: 8.

This clonotype has ten or more counts. This sequence joins TRBV19 and TRBJ2-2, with 7 bases matching TRBD2. Trimming took 3 bases from V and 2 from J; bases not matched to a gene: 3. Germline lookup yields CDR1 LNHDA and CDR2 SQIVND (reference sequence). The CDR3 sequence is 15 residues long. The CDR3 bases are TGTGCCAGTAGTATGGAGCGGGGAAACACCGGGGAGCTGTTTTTT. This codes for CASSMERGNTGELFF.

In this sample, this clonotype turned up many times. V is TRBV4-3 and J is TRBJ1-1; D is uncertain. V lost 0 bases, J lost 4 bases, and 6 bases lay in between. CDR1 is LGHNA, CDR2 YSLEER, per germline. There are 13 residues in the CDR3. The CDR3 coding sequence is TGCGCCAGCAGCCAAGAGGGTGGCACTGAAGCTTTCTTT. This gives the protein CASSQEGGTEAFF.

The chain is built from TRBV5-6 and TRBJ1-1, with a possible D match to TRBD1 (5 bases). The CDR3 covers 15 residues. Germline V CDR1 and CDR2: SGHDT, YYEEEE. The V and J ends lost 2 bases and 5 bases respectively, with 16 bases between them. CDR3 residues: CASSLPGLSVTEAFF. As DNA, the CDR3 is TGTGCCAGCAGCTTACCGGGACTCTCTGTAACTGAAGCTTTCTTT.

This clonotype has at least ten counts. This chain uses TRBV28 with TRBJ2-1; TRBD2 is a possible D gene (6 bases). The V gene's germline CDR1 is MDHEN and CDR2 SYDVKM. Between the trimmed V and J ends, which lost 5 bases and 6 bases, there was a span of 17 bases. The CDR3 has 15 residues. The CDR3, as DNA: TGTGCCAGCAGTCCGCAAGCGGGCCCTGGCAATGAGCAGTTCTTC. It translates to CASSPQAGPGNEQFF.

In nucleotides, the CDR3 is TGCGCCAGCAGTGAGACTAGCGGGAGAGGTGAGCAGTACTTC. This gives the protein CASSETSGRGEQYF. V gene TRBV10-2 combines with J gene TRBJ2-7, with 11 bases lining up with TRBD2. The CDR3 sequence is 14 residues long. The V gene end was trimmed by 2 bases and the J gene end by 7 bases; junction bases not matched to a gene: 4. Per germline, CDR1 WSHSY and CDR2 SAAADI.

The chain combines TRBV2 with TRBJ1-5, with D unresolved. The CDR3 extends over 16 amino acids. Looked up from germline, CDR1 is SNHLY and CDR2 is FYNNEI. Between the trimmed V and J ends, which lost 7 bases and 3 bases, there was a span of 19 bases. The CDR3 DNA sequence: TGTGCCAGCACTCCGGAGGCGGGTACGGCCAATCAGCCCCAGCATTTT. Protein: CASTPEAGTANQPQHF. The full variable domain, rest sourced from reference TRBV2 and TRBJ1-5, is EPEVTQTPSHQVTQMGQEVILRCVPISNHLYFYWYRQILGQKVEFLVSFYNNEISEKSEIFDDQFSVERPDGSNFTLKIRSTKLEDSAMYFCASTPEAGTANQPQHFGDGTRLSIL.

This clonotype was seen ten or more times. The chain combines TRBV9 with TRBJ1-1; 7 bases are shared with TRBD1. V dropped 3 bases and J dropped 1; count of bases not matched to a gene: 3. This CDR3 spans 14 amino acids. Germline lookup yields CDR1 SGDLS and CDR2 YYNGEE. This CDR3 reads CASSGRQGNTEAFF. The CDR3 nucleotides are TGTGCCAGCAGCGGGCGACAGGGGAACACTGAAGCTTTCTTT.

This chain joins TRBV27 and TRBJ1-6; D is ambiguous. The length of the CDR3 is 14 residues. V was clipped by 4 bases and J by 7 bases, with 11 bases between them. Germline lookup yields CDR1 MNHEY and CDR2 SMNVEV (reference sequence). CDR3 nucleotides: TGTGCCAGCAGTTGGCGTACAGACAATTCACCCCTCCACTTT. It is translated as CASSWRTDNSPLHF.

This sequence joins TRBV10-1 and TRBJ2-1, with D possibly being TRBD2 (6 bases). CDR3 length: 16 amino acids. V lost 0 bases and J lost 10, with 19 bases in between. The germline gives CDR1 WNHNN, CDR2 SYGVQD (reference sequence). The CDR3 loop reads CASSESPYRERGEQFF. CDR3 bases: TGCGCCAGCAGTGAGTCCCCTTACCGGGAGCGAGGGGAGCAGTTCTTC.

This clonotype occurred a few times. The genes are TRBV7-2 and TRBJ1-6; no firm D call. This CDR3 contains 16 residues. Germline V lookup: CDR1 SGHTA, CDR2 FQGNSA. Trimming removed 4 bases from V and 7 bases from J, with 17 bases in between. The CDR3 bases are TGTGCCAGCAGCTCCAGAGGACCATCCGGGAATTCACCCCTCCACTTT. This sequence encodes CASSSRGPSGNSPLHF.

The gene calls are TRBV6-6 and TRBJ1-4; D ambiguous. V lost 7 bases and J 8 bases, leaving 14 bases between the germline ends. This CDR3 is built from 13 residues. Germline assignment: CDR1 MNHNY and CDR2 SVGAGI (reference sequence). CDR3 sequence (DNA): TGTGCCAGCACGGCCATGGCCGGGGAAAAACTGTTTTTT. It codes for CASTAMAGEKLFF.

This clonotype was picked up a small number of times. The chain recombines TRBV20-1 with TRBJ2-3; 16 bases are shared with TRBD2. CDR3 length: 15 amino acids. CDR1 is DFQATT, CDR2 SNEGSKA, per germline (reference sequence). V was clipped by 7 bases and J by 3 bases; unmatched bases: 4. This chain's CDR3 is CSGRGLAGGTDTQYF. CDR3 nucleotides: TGCAGTGGCCGGGGACTAGCGGGAGGGACAGATACGCAGTATTTT.

This clonotype has ten or more counts. V and J are TRBV7-9 and TRBJ1-6, with D maybe TRBD1 (5 bases). This CDR3 spans 16 amino acids. Germline V CDR1 and CDR2: SEHNR, FQNEAQ (reference sequence). With 1 base removed from V and 5 bases from J, the gap between germline ends came to 12 bases. The CDR3 bases are TGTGCCAGCAGCTTAGGGGACGGACCCAATAATTCACCCCTCCACTTT. This codes for CASSLGDGPNNSPLHF. The full variable domain, completed using reference TRBV7-9 and TRBJ1-6, is DTGVSQNPRHKITKRGQNVTFRCDPISEHNRLYWYRQTLGQGPEFLTYFQNEAQLEKSRLLSDRFSAERPKGSFSTLEIQRTEQGDSAMYLCASSLGDGPNNSPLHFGNGTRLTVT.

There are many counts of this clonotype. J is TRBJ1-1 and V is TRBV12-5; D is possibly TRBD1 (6 bases). Trimming took off 6 bases at V and 7 bases at J, with 27 bases between the two ends. Germline CDR1 is LGHNT and CDR2 is FRNRAP. The CDR3 has 17 amino acids. CDR3 loop: CASGAGERIWAGREAFF. CDR3 DNA sequence: TGTGCTAGTGGCGCAGGGGAACGAATCTGGGCCGGTCGTGAAGCTTTCTTT.

This clonotype has only a few counts. V is TRBV3-1 and J is TRBJ2-1; TRBD2 agrees at 9 bases. Germline values: CDR1 LGHDT, CDR2 YNNKEL (reference sequence). The trim removed 4 bases at V and 9 bases at J, leaving 10 bases unmatched. This CDR3 has 15 residues. As DNA, the CDR3 is TGTGCCAGCAGCCCGGGACTAGCTGGCCCCATTGAGCAGTTCTTC. Translated, it gives CASSPGLAGPIEQFF.

The chain links TRBV29-1 to TRBJ1-2; D is ambiguous. CDR1 and CDR2 (germline): SQVTM, ANQGSEA. V was shortened by 3 bases and J by 8 bases, with 7 bases between the two germline ends. CDR3 length: 10 residues. The CDR3 bases are TGCAGCGTTGAGAAACAGGGCTACACCTTC. Translation gives CSVEKQGYTF.

This clonotype was recorded many times. The rearrangement joins TRBV18 to TRBJ2-7; D is perhaps TRBD1 (6 bases). The CDR3 runs 16 residues. CDR1 and CDR2 (germline): KGHSH, LQKENI. Between the trimmed V and J ends, which lost 3 bases and 6 bases, there was a span of 21 bases. The CDR3 sequence is CASSPSPGTSRPEQYF. CDR3 DNA sequence: TGTGCCAGCTCACCGTCCCCCGGGACATCTCGGCCCGAGCAGTACTTC.

This clonotype was counted many times. The V call is TRBV10-1, the J call TRBJ1-1; D uncertain. The CDR3 length is 14 residues. V was shortened by 3 bases and J by 4 bases, with 12 bases between the two germline ends. Germline assignment: CDR1 WNHNN and CDR2 SYGVQD (reference sequence). The CDR3 sequence is CASSERGLGTEAFF. CDR3 DNA: TGCGCCAGCAGTGAACGGGGTTTAGGCACTGAAGCTTTCTTT.

This clonotype was picked up many times. The rearrangement uses TRBV7-9 and TRBJ2-3; D is undetermined. Looked up from germline, CDR1 is SEHNR and CDR2 is FQNEAQ (reference sequence). This CDR3 has 11 residues. V was shortened by 4 bases and J by 5 bases, with 4 bases between the two germline ends. The CDR3 sequence: CASSSVDTQYF. The CDR3 DNA follows: TGTGCCAGCAGCTCAGTAGATACGCAGTATTTT.

This clonotype has more than one count but fewer than ten. The V and J genes are TRBV7-9 and TRBJ2-1; TRBD2 is a possible D gene (5 bases). V gave up 4 bases and J gave up 6 bases, with 10 bases separating them. The CDR3 runs 13 residues. The germline gives CDR1 SEHNR, CDR2 FQNEAQ (reference sequence). For the CDR3, the DNA is TGTGCCAGCAGCTCAGAAACTAGCAATGAGCAGTTCTTC. It is translated as CASSSETSNEQFF.

The DNA of the CDR3 is TGTGCCAGCAGCCAAAAAAACACAGGGTACTATGGCTACACCTTC. Translation: CASSQKNTGYYGYTF. The J gene is TRBJ1-2, the V gene TRBV3-1; D might be TRBD1 (6 bases). The germline V gene encodes CDR1 LGHDT and CDR2 YNNKEL (reference sequence). The CDR3 has 15 amino acids. V lost 2 bases and J lost 3, with 13 bases in between. The full variable domain, rest sourced from reference TRBV3-1 and TRBJ1-2, is DTAVSQTPKYLVTQMGNDKSIKCEQNLGHDTMYWYKQDSKKFLKIMFSYNNKELIINETVPNRFSPKSPDKAHLNLHINSLELGDSAVYFCASSQKNTGYYGYTFGSGTRLTVV.

The rearrangement uses TRBV7-9 and TRBJ2-1, with 13 positions matching TRBD2. CDR1 and CDR2 from the germline V gene are SEHNR and FQNEAQ (reference sequence). The CDR3 is 18 amino acids. V trimming: 4 bases; J trimming: 2 bases; junction bases outside the gene matches: 8. The CDR3 reads CASSSPPGTSGAYNEQFF. DNA for the CDR3: TGTGCCAGCAGCTCACCACCAGGGACTAGCGGGGCCTACAATGAGCAGTTCTTC.